This entry concerns a single T cell receptor beta chain. This sample is part of a study of blood T cell repertoires in COVID-19. The protocol was immunoSEQ multiplex PCR, while the TCRdb copy is restricted to in-frame clones and leaves out a portion. The sample lists a few hundred thousand clones, around 80% occurring once. The CDR3 runs to 15 residues. V dropped 0 bases and J dropped 6 bases, with 14 bases sitting between them. The germline gives CDR1 MNHEY, CDR2 SVGAGI. Specimen: peripheral blood. V is TRBV6-5 and J is TRBJ1-2; D gene unclear. The receptor was derived from a human donor in a cohort sampled during active COVID-19. CDR3 residues: CASSYSTGSPNGYTF. In nucleotides, the CDR3 is TGTGCCAGCAGTTACTCGACGGGGAGTCCGAATGGCTACACCTTC.